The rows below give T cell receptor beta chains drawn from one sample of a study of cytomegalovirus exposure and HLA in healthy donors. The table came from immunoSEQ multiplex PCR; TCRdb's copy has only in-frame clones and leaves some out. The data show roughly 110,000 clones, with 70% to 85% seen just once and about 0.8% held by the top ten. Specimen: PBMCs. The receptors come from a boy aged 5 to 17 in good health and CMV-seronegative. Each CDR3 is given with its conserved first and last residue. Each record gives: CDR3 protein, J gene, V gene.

cdr3_aa: CASRQQKGETQYF
j_call: TRBJ2-5
v_call: TRBV6-5

cdr3_aa: CASSRDRDEKLFF
j_call: TRBJ1-4
v_call: TRBV5-4

cdr3_aa: CASSGLAGARGEQYF
j_call: TRBJ2-7
v_call: TRBV5-1

cdr3_aa: CASSVEGQGAYEQYF
j_call: TRBJ2-7
v_call: TRBV9

cdr3_aa: CASGQGGTEAFF
j_call: TRBJ1-1
v_call: TRBV2

cdr3_aa: CASSIQRVTGNQPQHF
j_call: TRBJ1-5
v_call: TRBV19

cdr3_aa: CASSPRWQETQYF
j_call: TRBJ2-5
v_call: TRBV7-2

cdr3_aa: CASSPIGQGAIGTEAFF
j_call: TRBJ1-1
v_call: TRBV7-9

cdr3_aa: CAWSSWDRVFDGYTF
j_call: TRBJ1-2
v_call: TRBV30

cdr3_aa: CASSSVAGVTEAFF
j_call: TRBJ1-1
v_call: TRBV7-2

cdr3_aa: CASTAGAPPGTGELFF
j_call: TRBJ2-2
v_call: TRBV11-2

cdr3_aa: CAWSVPGEGGNEQFF
j_call: TRBJ2-1
v_call: TRBV30

cdr3_aa: CASSLERVGEQYF
j_call: TRBJ2-7
v_call: TRBV5-4

cdr3_aa: CASSTHLGSGRGDEQFF
j_call: TRBJ2-1
v_call: TRBV19

cdr3_aa: CAWSTGTRVQETQYF
j_call: TRBJ2-5
v_call: TRBV30

cdr3_aa: CASSLYQGTGSLYTF
j_call: TRBJ1-2
v_call: TRBV5-1

cdr3_aa: CAWSANGELFF
j_call: TRBJ2-2
v_call: TRBV30

cdr3_aa: CASSHKETQYF
j_call: TRBJ2-5
v_call: TRBV7-9

cdr3_aa: CASTNGGAQGNTIYF
j_call: TRBJ1-3
v_call: TRBV9

cdr3_aa: CASLRAGNTGELFF
j_call: TRBJ2-2
v_call: TRBV18

cdr3_aa: CAISEYLRDTQYF
j_call: TRBJ2-3
v_call: TRBV10-3

cdr3_aa: CASSEAGRGVNEQFF
j_call: TRBJ2-1
v_call: TRBV25-1

cdr3_aa: CASSNGGYTGELFF
j_call: TRBJ2-2
v_call: TRBV28

cdr3_aa: CASGRQVGTGELFF
j_call: TRBJ2-2
v_call: TRBV7-3

cdr3_aa: CASSLAQTGHGYTF
j_call: TRBJ1-2
v_call: TRBV28

cdr3_aa: CAISLNLVADTQYF
j_call: TRBJ2-3
v_call: TRBV10-3

cdr3_aa: CASSYNRGSGYTF
j_call: TRBJ1-2
v_call: TRBV19

cdr3_aa: CASRTEDRGTGELFF
j_call: TRBJ2-2
v_call: TRBV19

cdr3_aa: CASSQYNEQFF
j_call: TRBJ2-1
v_call: TRBV10-2

cdr3_aa: CASSFSGQKEETQYF
j_call: TRBJ2-5
v_call: TRBV28

cdr3_aa: CASSEVGQGITEAFF
j_call: TRBJ1-1
v_call: TRBV6-1

cdr3_aa: CASETPLNEQFF
j_call: TRBJ2-1
v_call: TRBV28

cdr3_aa: CATSRDKEKQPQHF
j_call: TRBJ1-5
v_call: TRBV15

cdr3_aa: CASSLGGGGSNQPQHF
j_call: TRBJ1-5
v_call: TRBV5-1

cdr3_aa: CASSPQGTEAFF
j_call: TRBJ1-1
v_call: TRBV11-3

cdr3_aa: CASRPPQRRNSPLHF
j_call: TRBJ1-6
v_call: TRBV6-5

cdr3_aa: CASTASGGIRETQYF
j_call: TRBJ2-5
v_call: TRBV9

cdr3_aa: CASSVGGQRNSPLHF
j_call: TRBJ1-6
v_call: TRBV9

cdr3_aa: CAWSVQTSASSYNEQFF
j_call: TRBJ2-1
v_call: TRBV30

cdr3_aa: CASSDPGLAGVGTGELFF
j_call: TRBJ2-2
v_call: TRBV2

cdr3_aa: CASSLDGSVYNEQFF
j_call: TRBJ2-1
v_call: TRBV7-2

cdr3_aa: CASSPVFSFQETQYF
j_call: TRBJ2-5
v_call: TRBV4-1

cdr3_aa: CASERQGTSYEQYF
j_call: TRBJ2-7
v_call: TRBV5-6

cdr3_aa: CASSSQQGGMRNTIYF
j_call: TRBJ1-3
v_call: TRBV28

cdr3_aa: CASSIILPGLAGREQYF
j_call: TRBJ2-7
v_call: TRBV28

cdr3_aa: CASSWSGGTAGELFF
j_call: TRBJ2-2
v_call: TRBV5-1

cdr3_aa: CASSSSPGLVADTQYF
j_call: TRBJ2-3
v_call: TRBV13

cdr3_aa: CATGRGTSRSYEQYF
j_call: TRBJ2-7
v_call: TRBV4-1